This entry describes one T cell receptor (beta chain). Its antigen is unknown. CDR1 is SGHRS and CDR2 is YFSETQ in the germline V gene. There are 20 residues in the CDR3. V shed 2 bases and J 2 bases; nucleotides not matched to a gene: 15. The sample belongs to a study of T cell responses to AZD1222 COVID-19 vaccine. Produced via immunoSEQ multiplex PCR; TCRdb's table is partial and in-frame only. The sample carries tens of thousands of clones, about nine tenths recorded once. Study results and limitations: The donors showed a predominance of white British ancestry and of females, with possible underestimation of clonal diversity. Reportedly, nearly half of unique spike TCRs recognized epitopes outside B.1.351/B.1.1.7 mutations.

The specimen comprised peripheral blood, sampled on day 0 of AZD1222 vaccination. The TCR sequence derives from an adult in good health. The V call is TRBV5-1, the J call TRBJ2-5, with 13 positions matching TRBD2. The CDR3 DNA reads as TGCGCCAGCAGCTTCGAACCCCCGGGACTAGCGGGGACCTTTCAAGAGACCCAGTACTTC. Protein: CASSFEPPGLAGTFQETQYF.